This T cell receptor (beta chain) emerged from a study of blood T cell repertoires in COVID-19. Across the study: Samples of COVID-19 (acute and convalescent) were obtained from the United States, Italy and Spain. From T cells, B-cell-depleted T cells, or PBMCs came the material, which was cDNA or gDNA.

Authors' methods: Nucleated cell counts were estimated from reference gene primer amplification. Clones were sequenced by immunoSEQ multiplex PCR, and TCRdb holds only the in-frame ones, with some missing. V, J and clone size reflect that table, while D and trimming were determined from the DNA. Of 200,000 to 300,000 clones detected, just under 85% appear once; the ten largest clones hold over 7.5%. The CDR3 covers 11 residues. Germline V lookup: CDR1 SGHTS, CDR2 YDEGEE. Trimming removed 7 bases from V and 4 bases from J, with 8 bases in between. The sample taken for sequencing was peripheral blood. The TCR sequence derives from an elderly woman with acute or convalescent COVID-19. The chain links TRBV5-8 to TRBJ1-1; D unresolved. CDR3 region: CASRLRTEAFF. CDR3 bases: TGTGCCAGCCGTCTGCGCACTGAAGCTTTCTTT. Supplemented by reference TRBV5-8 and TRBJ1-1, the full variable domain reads EAGVTQSPTHLIKTRGQQATLRCSPISGHTSVYWYQQALGLGLQFLLWYDEGEERNRGNFPPRFSGRQFPNYSSELNVNALELEDSALYLCASRLRTEAFFGQGTRLTVV.